The 2 T cell receptor beta chains given below trace back to one sample, sequenced in a study of control samples from healthy donors and cancer patients. Using immunoSEQ multiplex PCR, the repertoire was profiled, and TCRdb retains in-frame clones only, with some absent. The table has roughly 150,000 clones, 85% to 95% seen once; the top ten hold under 2.5%. Sequencing used blood. The receptor set was obtained from a man in his forties or fifties in good health.

V and J are TRBV5-1 and TRBJ2-3; 14 bases are shared with TRBD2. This CDR3 has 16 amino acids. Germline CDR1 reads SGHRS; CDR2 reads YFSETQ. Trimming cost V 4 bases and J 5 bases; bases outside gene matches: 6. CDR3 sequence (DNA): TGCGCCAGCAGCCGGACTAGCGGGAGGCCGGTAGATACGCAGTATTTT. Protein sequence: CASSRTSGRPVDTQYF.

The chain combines TRBV19 with TRBJ1-2, with D unclear. This CDR3 has 12 amino acids. Germline loops: CDR1 LNHDA, CDR2 SQIVND (reference sequence). V lost 3 bases and J 7 bases, leaving 9 bases between the germline ends. Here the CDR3 reads CASSMRSGGYTF. The DNA of the CDR3 is TGTGCCAGTAGTATGCGGTCGGGTGGCTACACCTTC.